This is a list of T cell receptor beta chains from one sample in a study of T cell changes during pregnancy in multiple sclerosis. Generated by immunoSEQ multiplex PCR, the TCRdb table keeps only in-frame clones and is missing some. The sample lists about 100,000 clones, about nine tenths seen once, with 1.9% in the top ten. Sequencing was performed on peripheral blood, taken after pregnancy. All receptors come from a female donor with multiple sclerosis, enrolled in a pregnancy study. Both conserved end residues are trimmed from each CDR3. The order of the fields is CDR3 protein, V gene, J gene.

cdr3_aa: ASSQLDAREQY; v_call: TRBV5-1; j_call: TRBJ2-7
cdr3_aa: ASGAGHEQY; v_call: TRBV6-5; j_call: TRBJ2-7
cdr3_aa: ASSLSGKGARGAF; v_call: TRBV11-3; j_call: TRBJ1-1
cdr3_aa: ASSRGPKNTEAF; v_call: TRBV6-5; j_call: TRBJ1-1
cdr3_aa: ASSSLLGTSYEQY; v_call: TRBV7-2; j_call: TRBJ2-7
cdr3_aa: ASSNNLPGQGWTNEKLF; v_call: TRBV11-1; j_call: TRBJ1-4
cdr3_aa: ASSVDTGGSGELF; v_call: TRBV9; j_call: TRBJ2-2
cdr3_aa: SVQRTGSSYEQY; v_call: TRBV29-1; j_call: TRBJ2-7
cdr3_aa: ASSFRLAGSTDTQY; v_call: TRBV7-2; j_call: TRBJ2-3
cdr3_aa: ASSGQGRSETQY; v_call: TRBV6-5; j_call: TRBJ2-5
cdr3_aa: ASSQVDRDRDLAF; v_call: TRBV4-1; j_call: TRBJ1-1
cdr3_aa: ASTGLAGAYEQY; v_call: TRBV27; j_call: TRBJ2-7
cdr3_aa: ASTEKSYEQY; v_call: TRBV6-1; j_call: TRBJ2-7
cdr3_aa: ASKNPGTGYT; v_call: TRBV27; j_call: TRBJ1-2
cdr3_aa: ASSSLREGYGYT; v_call: TRBV5-1; j_call: TRBJ1-2
cdr3_aa: AISGMSGEQF; v_call: TRBV10-3; j_call: TRBJ2-1
cdr3_aa: SGQLGQGGLRGYT; v_call: TRBV29-1; j_call: TRBJ1-2
cdr3_aa: ASSVGGGASYGYT; v_call: TRBV9; j_call: TRBJ1-2
cdr3_aa: ASSYFETGGKNGYT; v_call: TRBV6-6; j_call: TRBJ1-2
cdr3_aa: AWSLGGASGNTIY; v_call: TRBV30; j_call: TRBJ1-3
cdr3_aa: ASRRGGDPSTDTQY; v_call: TRBV19; j_call: TRBJ2-3
cdr3_aa: SANSGGSYNEQF; v_call: TRBV29-1; j_call: TRBJ2-1
cdr3_aa: ASSPTIQGSQY; v_call: TRBV18; j_call: TRBJ2-3
cdr3_aa: ASSMGGGELF; v_call: TRBV19; j_call: TRBJ2-2
cdr3_aa: SVEIHGQGARGYT; v_call: TRBV29-1; j_call: TRBJ1-2
cdr3_aa: ASSRDLDRGQEPQH; v_call: TRBV4-3; j_call: TRBJ1-5
cdr3_aa: ASKGQGASYGYT; v_call: TRBV5-1; j_call: TRBJ1-2
cdr3_aa: ASSVGQPQHYEQY; v_call: TRBV11-2; j_call: TRBJ2-7
cdr3_aa: ASSEASGHGEQY; v_call: TRBV11-3; j_call: TRBJ2-7
cdr3_aa: SVESSYEQY; v_call: TRBV29-1; j_call: TRBJ2-7
cdr3_aa: SVEDRTGHGYT; v_call: TRBV29-1; j_call: TRBJ1-2
cdr3_aa: ASSPGTSGKGTYEQY; v_call: TRBV4-2; j_call: TRBJ2-7
cdr3_aa: ASSRGLAGTDTQY; v_call: TRBV7-2; j_call: TRBJ2-3
cdr3_aa: ASRDRYYEQY; v_call: TRBV5-1; j_call: TRBJ2-7
cdr3_aa: ASSPEGMTSGGVQETQY; v_call: TRBV4-3; j_call: TRBJ2-5
cdr3_aa: ASQMNGAQYGYT; v_call: TRBV18; j_call: TRBJ1-2
cdr3_aa: ASSQTAGGNTGELF; v_call: TRBV4-3; j_call: TRBJ2-2
cdr3_aa: TSKHRPWERGVGGELF; v_call: TRBV1; j_call: TRBJ2-2
cdr3_aa: ASSLNFDREASSYEQY; v_call: TRBV7-6; j_call: TRBJ2-7
cdr3_aa: AWLGTDSPLH; v_call: TRBV30; j_call: TRBJ1-6
cdr3_aa: ASTTLAGLYNEQF; v_call: TRBV28; j_call: TRBJ2-1
cdr3_aa: ASSSGQGANEKLF; v_call: TRBV5-1; j_call: TRBJ1-4
cdr3_aa: ARGQGVSPLH; v_call: TRBV9; j_call: TRBJ1-6
cdr3_aa: ASRVTGGAYNEQF; v_call: TRBV7-2; j_call: TRBJ2-1
cdr3_aa: AWGRTLYQPQH; v_call: TRBV30; j_call: TRBJ1-5
cdr3_aa: ASSPNGIRETQY; v_call: TRBV5-6; j_call: TRBJ2-5
cdr3_aa: AISKRLILGVAGELF; v_call: TRBV10-3; j_call: TRBJ2-2
cdr3_aa: ASSPQVGRNTEAF; v_call: TRBV6-5; j_call: TRBJ1-1
cdr3_aa: ASSYRPVAGGETQY; v_call: TRBV7-7; j_call: TRBJ2-5
cdr3_aa: ASSLRNRDNYGYT; v_call: TRBV5-4; j_call: TRBJ1-2
cdr3_aa: ASSPGRELF; v_call: TRBV7-3; j_call: TRBJ2-2
cdr3_aa: ASSPKNRWSGYT; v_call: TRBV18; j_call: TRBJ1-2
cdr3_aa: ASSGQRSSYNSPLH; v_call: TRBV6-1; j_call: TRBJ1-6
cdr3_aa: ASSVKPNNEQF; v_call: TRBV6-4; j_call: TRBJ2-1
cdr3_aa: ASSLAGTYNEQF; v_call: TRBV11-3; j_call: TRBJ2-1
cdr3_aa: ASSLVGGGGYGYT; v_call: TRBV7-9; j_call: TRBJ1-2
cdr3_aa: ASSLGLTQETQY; v_call: TRBV5-6; j_call: TRBJ2-5
cdr3_aa: ASSSGDFQTQY; v_call: TRBV5-1; j_call: TRBJ2-3
cdr3_aa: ASSLNKAGAAYEQY; v_call: TRBV7-3; j_call: TRBJ2-7
cdr3_aa: ASSQGQNSGNTIY; v_call: TRBV18; j_call: TRBJ1-3